This T cell receptor (beta chain) was sequenced for a study of blood T cell repertoires in COVID-19. V was trimmed by 5 bases and J by 8 bases, leaving 21 bases between them. Germline CDR1 SGHNT, CDR2 YYREEE (reference sequence). CDR3 length equals 15 residues. The authors' processing: Amplified reference gene primers provided the basis for estimating nucleated cell counts. Libraries were prepared by immunoSEQ multiplex PCR; TCRdb keeps only in-frame clonotypes and omits some of them. That table is the source of V, J and clone size, and D and trimming were worked out from the DNA. The profile covers about 220,000 clones, with less than 85% appearing a single time and 7.2% taken by the ten largest.

This receptor was identified in a woman aged 70-85 years with acute or convalescent COVID-19. The chain couples TRBV5-4 to TRBJ2-3, with D maybe TRBD1 (6 bases). Sequenced input: peripheral blood. CDR3 nucleotides: TGTGCCAGCAGTTCCCCGGACTCAAGCAGGGGTACGCAGTATTTT. Translation: CASSSPDSSRGTQYF.